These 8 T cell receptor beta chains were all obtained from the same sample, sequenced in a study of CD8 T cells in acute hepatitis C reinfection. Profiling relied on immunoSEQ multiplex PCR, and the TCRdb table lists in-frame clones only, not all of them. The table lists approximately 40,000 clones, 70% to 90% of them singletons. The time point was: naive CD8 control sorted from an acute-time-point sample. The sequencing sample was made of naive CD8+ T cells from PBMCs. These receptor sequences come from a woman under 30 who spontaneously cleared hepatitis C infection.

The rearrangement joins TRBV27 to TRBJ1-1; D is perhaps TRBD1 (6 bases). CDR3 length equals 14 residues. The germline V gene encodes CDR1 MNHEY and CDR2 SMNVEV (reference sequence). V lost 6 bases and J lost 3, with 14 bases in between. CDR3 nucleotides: TGTGCCAGCAGGATGGACAGTATGTACACTGAAGCTTTCTTT. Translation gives CASRMDSMYTEAFF.

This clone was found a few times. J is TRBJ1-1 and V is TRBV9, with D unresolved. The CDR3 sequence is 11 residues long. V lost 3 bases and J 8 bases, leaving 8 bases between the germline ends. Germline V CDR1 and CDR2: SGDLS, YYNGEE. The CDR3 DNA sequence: TGTGCCAGCAGCGGAGGAGCAGAAGCTTTCTTT. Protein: CASSGGAEAFF.

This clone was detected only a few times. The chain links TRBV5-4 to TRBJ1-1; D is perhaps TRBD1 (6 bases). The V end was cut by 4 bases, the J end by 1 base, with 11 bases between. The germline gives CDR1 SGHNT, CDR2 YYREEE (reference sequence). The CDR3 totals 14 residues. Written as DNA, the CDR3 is TGTGCCAGCAGCCCAACAGGGCAGAACACTGAAGCTTTCTTT. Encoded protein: CASSPTGQNTEAFF.

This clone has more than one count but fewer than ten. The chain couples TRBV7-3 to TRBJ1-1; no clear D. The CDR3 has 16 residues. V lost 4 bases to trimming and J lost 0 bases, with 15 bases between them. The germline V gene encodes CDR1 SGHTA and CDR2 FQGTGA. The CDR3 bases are TGTGCCAGCAGCTCAACCACGTGGACTTTGAACACTGAAGCTTTCTTT. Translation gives CASSSTTWTLNTEAFF.

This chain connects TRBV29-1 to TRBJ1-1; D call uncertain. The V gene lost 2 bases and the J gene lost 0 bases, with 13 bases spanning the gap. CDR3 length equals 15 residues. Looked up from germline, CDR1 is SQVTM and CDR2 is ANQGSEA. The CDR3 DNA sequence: TGCAGCGTTGAATCCCTAGCGACTATGAACACTGAAGCTTTCTTT. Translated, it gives CSVESLATMNTEAFF. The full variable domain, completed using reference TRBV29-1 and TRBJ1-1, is SAVISQKPSRDICQRGTSLTIQCQVDSQVTMMFWYRQQPGQSLTLIATANQGSEATYESGFVIDKFPISRPNLTFSTLTVSNMSPEDSSIYLCSVESLATMNTEAFFGQGTRLTVV.

The CDR3, as DNA: TGCGCCAGCAGCCACGGGAGCTACAATGAGCAGTTCTTC. This encodes CASSHGSYNEQFF. V is TRBV4-1 and J is TRBJ2-1, with D perhaps matching TRBD2 (6 bases). CDR3 length: 13 residues. Germline CDR1 and CDR2: MGHRA and YSYEKL. Trimming cost V 3 bases and J 3 bases, with 6 bases left between them.

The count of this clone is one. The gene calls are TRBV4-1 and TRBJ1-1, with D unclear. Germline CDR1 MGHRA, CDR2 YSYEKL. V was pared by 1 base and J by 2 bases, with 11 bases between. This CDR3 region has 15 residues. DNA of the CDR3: TGCGCCAGCAGCCAAGTTCTTTCAGGAAACACTGAAGCTTTCTTT. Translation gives CASSQVLSGNTEAFF.

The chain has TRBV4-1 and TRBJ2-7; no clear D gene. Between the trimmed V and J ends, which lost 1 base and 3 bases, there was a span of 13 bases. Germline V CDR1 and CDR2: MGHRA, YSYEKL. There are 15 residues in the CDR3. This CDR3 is CASSQGWGSIYEQYF. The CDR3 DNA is TGCGCCAGCAGCCAAGGATGGGGATCTATCTACGAGCAGTACTTC.